Shown below are 20 T cell receptor beta chains from a single sample sequenced in a study of cytomegalovirus exposure and HLA in healthy donors. Use of 60 Vbeta and 13 Jbeta primers characterized the PCR. Measured with immunoSEQ multiplex PCR; TCRdb has only the in-frame clones, and not every one. The repertoire holds 110,000 or so clones, with about 61% as singletons. The sequenced material came from PBMCs. The receptor source for this set is a man between 18 and 35 years old in good health and CMV-seropositive.

The rearrangement joins TRBV7-9 to TRBJ2-5; 8 nucleotides agree with TRBD2. V lost 8 bases, J lost 0 bases, and 2 bases stayed unmatched. The CDR3 contains 13 residues. Germline lookup yields CDR1 SEHNR and CDR2 FQNEAQ (reference sequence). The CDR3 DNA is TGTGCCAGCTGGACTAGCTACCAAGAGACCCAGTACTTC. Translation: CASWTSYQETQYF.

This clone was picked up a small number of times. The chain uses TRBV13 and TRBJ2-4; possibly TRBD1 for D (6 bases). There are 15 residues in the CDR3. The V end was cut by 5 bases, the J end by 6 bases, with 17 bases between. Germline V CDR1 and CDR2: PRHDT, FYEKMQ (reference sequence). Here the CDR3 DNA reads TGTGCCAGCAGCACCGTCGGGACACTCGGAAACATTCAGTACTTC. This translates into CASSTVGTLGNIQYF.

This clone appeared a few times. The chain is built from TRBV5-1 and TRBJ1-3, with 7 bases lining up with TRBD1. Germline CDR1 and CDR2: SGHRS and YFSETQ. The CDR3 has 15 residues. V trimming: 0 bases; J trimming: 2 bases; junction bases outside the gene matches: 2. The CDR3 loop is CASSLDRGPGNTIYF. DNA of the CDR3: TGCGCCAGCAGCTTGGACAGGGGTCCTGGAAACACCATATATTTT.

The chain has TRBV9 and TRBJ1-2; D might be TRBD1 (5 bases). V shed 5 bases and J shed 3 bases, with 20 bases lying between them. Germline loops: CDR1 SGDLS, CDR2 YYNGEE. CDR3 length equals 16 residues. The DNA for the CDR3 is TGTGCCAGCAGGGGAATTGGGGCAGGACCAGACTATGGCTACACCTTC. Protein: CASRGIGAGPDYGYTF.

The chain carries TRBV30 and TRBJ2-3, with D possibly matching TRBD2 (6 bases). CDR1 is GTSNPN, CDR2 SVGIG, per germline (reference sequence). This CDR3 contains 12 residues. Trimming stripped 1 base from V and 6 bases from J, with 8 bases between. CDR3 bases: TGTGCCTGGAGTGGGGGGGTGGATACGCAGTATTTT. Translating gives CAWSGGVDTQYF. Full variable domain (outside the CDR3, taken from reference TRBV30 and TRBJ2-3): SQTIHQWPATLVQPVGSPLSLECTVEGTSNPNLYWYRQAAGRGLQLLFYSVGIGQISSEVPQNLSASRPQDRQFILSSKKLLLSDSGFYLCAWSGGVDTQYFGPGTRLTVL.

V gene TRBV5-8 combines with J gene TRBJ1-2; the match to TRBD1 covers 11 bases. The CDR3 sequence is 13 residues long. V shed 4 bases, J shed 8 bases, and the junction held 4 bases outside the gene matches. Germline-derived CDR1 and CDR2 are SGHTS and YDEGEE. CDR3 nucleotides: TGTGCCAGCAGCCTGGGACAGGGGGAAGGCTACACCTTC. Translated: CASSLGQGEGYTF.

The chain joins TRBV5-6 to TRBJ1-2; 9 bases agree with TRBD1. Germline V lookup: CDR1 SGHDT, CDR2 YYEEEE. The CDR3 spans 16 residues. Germline trimming cut 2 bases from V and 5 bases from J; bases unmatched to any gene: 10. The CDR3 loop is CASSFFYRTGAYGYTF. CDR3 DNA sequence: TGTGCCAGCAGCTTTTTTTATAGGACAGGGGCTTATGGCTACACCTTC. Full variable domain (outside the CDR3, taken from reference TRBV5-6 and TRBJ1-2): DAGVTQSPTHLIKTRGQQVTLRCSPKSGHDTVSWYQQALGQGPQFIFQYYEEEERQRGNFPDRFSGHQFPNYSSELNVNALLLGDSALYLCASSFFYRTGAYGYTFGSGTRLTVV.

The chain couples TRBV28 to TRBJ2-1; 12 nucleotides align to TRBD2. V was clipped by 8 bases and J by 12 bases; unmatched bases: 11. This CDR3 has 14 amino acids. The germline CDR1 and CDR2 sequences are MDHEN and SYDVKM. The CDR3 DNA reads as TGTGCCAGCGGCCCTAGCGGGGGGGCCTGTATGCAGTTCTTC. This codes for CASGPSGGACMQFF.

V and J are TRBV5-1 and TRBJ1-4; D gene ambiguous. The CDR3 extends over 17 amino acids. Germline lookup yields CDR1 SGHRS and CDR2 YFSETQ. Trimming removed 4 bases at V and 0 bases at J, with 16 bases between. The CDR3 DNA reads as TGCGCCAGCAGCCCTCGGACGGGAATTGCAACTAATGAAAAACTGTTTTTT. It yields the protein CASSPRTGIATNEKLFF.

The V call is TRBV21-1, the J call TRBJ1-2. TRBV21-1 is designated a pseudogene. This CDR3 region has 14 residues. The CDR3 DNA is TGTGCCAGCAGAGCCGACCCGGGGAACTATGGCTACACCTTC. Its translation: CASRADPGNYGYTF.

The gene calls are TRBV2 and TRBJ2-5, with TRBD1 matching 8 bases. After removal of 5 bases from V and 5 bases from J, the junction contained 1 base not matched to a gene. Germline CDR1 and CDR2: SNHLY and FYNNEI. The CDR3 has 12 amino acids. The CDR3 region has the DNA TGTGCCAGCAGTCGGACAGGGGAGACCCAGTACTTC. Its protein is CASSRTGETQYF.

This clone was seen a handful of times. The chain uses TRBV7-9 and TRBJ1-1, with D maybe TRBD1 (5 bases). Germline V gives CDR1 SEHNR, CDR2 FQNEAQ (reference sequence). V was pared by 0 bases and J by 1 base, with 9 bases between. The CDR3 runs to 15 residues. CDR3 sequence: CASSLAGEGNTEAFF. For the CDR3, the DNA is TGTGCCAGCAGCTTAGCGGGGGAGGGGAACACTGAAGCTTTCTTT.

This clone is a singleton in its sample. The gene calls are TRBV6-5 and TRBJ1-5; 8 bases line up with TRBD1. V was clipped by 5 bases and J by 4 bases; unmatched bases: 4. There are 14 residues in the CDR3. Germline V gene lookup returns CDR1 MNHEY and CDR2 SVGAGI. The CDR3 nucleotides read TGTGCCAGCAGTACGGACAGGGTGAATCAGCCCCAGCATTTT. Translating it yields CASSTDRVNQPQHF.

This chain uses TRBV2 with TRBJ2-7, with TRBD2 identical over 10 bases. Trimming cost V 6 bases and J 5 bases; bases outside gene matches: 7. CDR3 length: 14 residues. Germline CDR1 SNHLY, CDR2 FYNNEI. The CDR3 coding sequence is TGTGCCAGCAGAGTTCTAGCGGGGGTCCACGAGCAGTACTTC. Its translation: CASRVLAGVHEQYF.

The sample holds a few counts of this clone. Written as DNA, the CDR3 is TGCGCCAGCAGCCAAGAACGACTGGGAGACAGGGGATCTAGAGGCGGAGAGACCCAGTACTTC. Translating it yields CASSQERLGDRGSRGGETQYF. The chain carries TRBV4-1 and TRBJ2-5; 8 bases map to TRBD1. The CDR3 runs to 21 residues. V shed 0 bases and J 4 bases; nucleotides not matched to a gene: 22. CDR1 is MGHRA and CDR2 is YSYEKL in the germline V gene.

The chain couples TRBV6-5 to TRBJ2-7; D might be TRBD2 (6 bases). This CDR3 spans 12 amino acids. Germline values: CDR1 MNHEY, CDR2 SVGAGI. The germline V and J ends were trimmed by 6 bases and 6 bases, with 12 bases remaining between them. CDR3 nucleotides: TGTGCCAGCAGCACCGCGGGGAGCGAGCAGTACTTC. It encodes CASSTAGSEQYF.

This sequence joins TRBV5-6 and TRBJ2-1; D remains unclear. This CDR3 region has 15 residues. V was cut by 4 bases and J by 3 bases, with 14 bases left in between. Per the germline V gene, CDR1 is SGHDT and CDR2 is YYEEEE. CDR3 residues: CASSTRPRIYNEQFF. The CDR3 DNA sequence: TGTGCCAGCAGCACCCGACCCAGGATCTACAATGAGCAGTTCTTC.

This rearrangement joins TRBV5-1 to TRBJ1-1; D is undetermined. The CDR3 totals 13 residues. Trimming stripped 2 bases from V and 1 base from J, with 6 bases between. Germline CDR1 and CDR2: SGHRS and YFSETQ. CDR3 DNA sequence: TGCGCCAGCAGCTTTGGTAGGAACACTGAAGCTTTCTTT. Encoded protein: CASSFGRNTEAFF.

J is TRBJ2-7 and V is TRBV28, with 8 bases identical to TRBD1. CDR1 and CDR2 (germline): MDHEN, SYDVKM. The CDR3 has 14 residues. The trim removed 6 bases at V and 2 bases at J, leaving 6 bases unmatched. CDR3 coding DNA: TGTGCCAGCAGATCGGGACAGGTCCCCTACGAGCAGTACTTC. Protein product: CASRSGQVPYEQYF. The full variable domain, completed using reference TRBV28 and TRBJ2-7, is DVKVTQSSRYLVKRTGEKVFLECVQDMDHENMFWYRQDPGLGLRLIYFSYDVKMKEKGDIPEGYSVSREKKERFSLILESASTNQTSMYLCASRSGQVPYEQYFGPGTRLTVT.

This chain links TRBV28 with TRBJ1-3; D unclear. This CDR3 is 15 amino acids long. Germline V gives CDR1 MDHEN, CDR2 SYDVKM. V gave up 4 bases and J gave up 3 bases, with 13 bases separating them. The CDR3 sequence is CASSSIRQVGNTIYF. Here the CDR3 DNA reads TGTGCCAGCAGTTCCATCAGACAAGTTGGAAACACCATATATTTT.